The sequence of this T cell receptor beta chain was determined in a study of blood T cell repertoires in COVID-19. Study information: COVID-19 samples, acute and convalescent, were from the United States, Italy and Spain.

The CDR3 is made up of 13 amino acids. The V end lost 3 bases, the J end lost 6 bases, and 9 bases lay between the germline ends. Repertoires were generated with immunoSEQ multiplex PCR, while TCRdb's copy carries only in-frame clones and drops some. The table shows approximately 130,000 clones, with 80% to 90% occurring only once. The chain uses TRBV12-3 or TRBV12-4 and TRBJ2-1, with D unclear. Sequencing was carried out using peripheral blood. The origin of this receptor is a human donor in a cohort sampled during active COVID-19. CDR3 region: CASSFPSVNEQFF. The CDR3 coding sequence is TGTGCCAGCAGTTTTCCATCGGTCAATGAGCAGTTCTTC.